Listed here are 4 T cell receptor beta chains from one sample, sequenced in a study of cytomegalovirus exposure and HLA in healthy donors. The PCR employed 60 Vbeta primers together with 13 Jbeta primers. Clones were sequenced by immunoSEQ multiplex PCR, and TCRdb holds only the in-frame ones, with some missing. There are fewer than 200,000 clones in the sample; 80% occur only once, and approximately 2.1% lies in the top ten. The sequencing input was PBMCs. These receptors came from a male donor in good health and CMV-seronegative.

This chain uses TRBV7-9 with TRBJ1-2, with TRBD1 as a possible D gene (6 bases). The CDR3 spans 14 residues. V lost 5 bases to trimming and J lost 4 bases, with 14 bases between them. Germline-derived CDR1 and CDR2 are SEHNR and FQNEAQ (reference sequence). CDR3 in amino acids: CASSPEQGIYGYTF. In DNA form, the CDR3 reads TGTGCCAGCAGCCCCGAACAGGGCATCTATGGCTACACCTTC.

In this sample, this clone turned up a few times. CDR3 region: CAINGGTGGGGANVLTF. The CDR3 DNA reads as TGTGCCATCAACGGAGGAACAGGGGGAGGTGGGGCCAACGTCCTGACTTTC. The chain couples TRBV10-3 to TRBJ2-6, with 8 bases lining up with TRBD1. Germline V gene data show CDR1 as ENHRY and CDR2 as SYGVKD. The CDR3 contains 17 residues. After removal of 7 bases from V and 3 bases from J, the junction contained 11 bases not matched to a gene.

This chain uses TRBV27 with TRBJ1-2; no definite D call. This CDR3 is built from 14 residues. Trimming removed 0 bases from V and 8 bases from J, with 13 bases in between. The germline gives CDR1 MNHEY, CDR2 SMNVEV (reference sequence). The CDR3 reads CASSLSRRAEGYTF. CDR3 nucleotides: TGTGCCAGCAGTTTATCGCGGAGGGCTGAGGGCTACACCTTC.

J is TRBJ2-1 and V is TRBV6-1, with 9 bases that match TRBD1. V lost 2 bases and J lost 9; bases outside the gene matches: 11. CDR1 and CDR2 (germline): MNHNS, SASEGT. This CDR3 comprises 16 residues. The CDR3 protein is CASSERGGTGSGEQFF. The CDR3 coding sequence is TGTGCCAGCAGTGAAAGGGGGGGGACAGGGTCGGGTGAGCAGTTCTTC.